These 8 T cell receptor beta chains originate from one sample sequenced in a study of CD8 T cells in Susac syndrome. The RNA, roughly 0.45 to 1 ug, was put through reverse transcription using random hexamers. MiXCR was run by TCRdb on the immunoSEQ multiplex PCR reads, yielding one entry per CDR3 protein. Of 110,000 or so distinct CDR3 sequences listed, about 96% are singletons. Material: CD4+ T cells from PBMCs. Source of these receptors: a human donor in good health.

The V and J genes are TRBV3-1 and TRBJ2-1, with a possible D match to TRBD2 (5 bases). V was clipped by 2 bases and J by 4 bases, with 18 bases between them. This CDR3 is built from 17 residues. Germline V gives CDR1 LGHDT, CDR2 YNNKEL (reference sequence). In DNA, the CDR3 is TGTGCCAGCAGCCAAAACGCGGGTCGGCCCCTTTACAATGAGCAGTTCTTC. Protein: CASSQNAGRPLYNEQFF.

The rearrangement links TRBV12-3 or TRBV12-4 to TRBJ1-5; 9 bases align to TRBD1. V shed 6 bases and J 0 bases; nucleotides not matched to a gene: 9. The CDR3 is made up of 17 amino acids. The CDR3 DNA reads as TGTGCCAGCAGGAGCGGACAGGGGCCATCTAGCAATCAGCCCCAGCATTTT. It encodes CASRSGQGPSSNQPQHF.

The chain carries TRBV5-4 and TRBJ2-3; TRBD2 might be the D (6 bases). The CDR3 covers 13 residues. Germline V gives CDR1 SGHNT, CDR2 YYREEE (reference sequence). V lost 4 bases, J lost 2 bases, and 8 bases lay in between. The CDR3 sequence is CASSGGYTDTQYF. In DNA, the CDR3 is TGTGCCAGCAGCGGGGGGTACACAGATACGCAGTATTTT.

CDR3 DNA: TGTGCCAGCAGCGTAGAGGGAGCGGGAGCGGTGAGCACCGGGGAGCTGTTTTTT. Amino acid sequence: CASSVEGAGAVSTGELFF. The V gene is TRBV9, the J gene TRBJ2-2, with TRBD2 matching 8 bases. V was pared by 0 bases and J by 4 bases, with 11 bases of the junction left unmatched. CDR1 is SGDLS and CDR2 is YYNGEE in the germline V gene. This CDR3 has 18 amino acids. The full variable domain, rest sourced from reference TRBV9 and TRBJ2-2, is DSGVTQTPKHLITATGQRVTLRCSPRSGDLSVYWYQQSLDQGLQFLIQYYNGEERAKGNILERFSAQQFPDLHSELNLSSLELGDSALYFCASSVEGAGAVSTGELFFGEGSRLTVL.

The chain recombines TRBV19 with TRBJ1-1; 8 bases are a match to TRBD1. The V gene end was trimmed by 3 bases and the J gene end by 4 bases; junction bases not matched to a gene: 4. This CDR3 spans 14 amino acids. CDR1 and CDR2 (germline): LNHDA, SQIVND (reference sequence). CDR3 nucleotide sequence: TGTGCCAGTAGTATTCCGACAGGGGTCACTGAAGCTTTCTTT. Protein product: CASSIPTGVTEAFF.

The chain links TRBV4-2 to TRBJ1-5; D ambiguous. Trimming removed 4 bases at V and 6 bases at J, with 16 bases between. Germline lookup yields CDR1 LGHNA and CDR2 YNFKEQ. The CDR3 totals 15 residues. The CDR3 spells CASSPGLPSGQPQHF. CDR3 coding DNA: TGTGCCAGCAGCCCGGGATTACCGTCGGGTCAGCCCCAGCATTTT.

This chain connects TRBV11-2 to TRBJ1-4, with 11 nucleotides matching TRBD1. Germline CDR1 SGHAT, CDR2 FQNNGV. V was clipped by 6 bases and J by 8 bases; unmatched bases: 2. The CDR3 spans 13 residues. For the CDR3, the DNA is TGTGCCAGCAGGTGGACAGGGGGCGAAAAACTGTTTTTT. As protein: CASRWTGGEKLFF.

The chain joins TRBV5-1 to TRBJ2-5; 9 bases map to TRBD1. This CDR3 contains 14 residues. Trimming took 0 bases from V and 4 from J; bases not matched to a gene: 1. Germline V lookup: CDR1 SGHRS, CDR2 YFSETQ. The CDR3 region is CASSLVTGGETQYF. CDR3 bases: TGCGCCAGCAGCTTGGTGACAGGGGGAGAGACCCAGTACTTC.